This TCR beta chain comes out of a study of T cell changes during pregnancy in multiple sclerosis. The sample holds a few counts of this clone. Clones were sequenced by immunoSEQ multiplex PCR, and TCRdb holds only the in-frame ones, with some missing. The sample has approximately 70,000 clones; around 90% are singletons. Germline loops: CDR1 LNHDA, CDR2 SQIVND (reference sequence). V shed 3 bases and J 13 bases; nucleotides not matched to a gene: 6. The CDR3 runs to 12 residues. The source material was peripheral blood, sampled in the third trimester of pregnancy. This TCR derives from a female donor with multiple sclerosis, enrolled in a pregnancy study. V usage is TRBV19 and J usage is TRBJ1-1; 9 bases map to TRBD1. The CDR3 DNA reads as TGTGCCAGTAGTATGGCGGGACAGGGAGATTTCTTT. Its translation is CASSMAGQGDFF.